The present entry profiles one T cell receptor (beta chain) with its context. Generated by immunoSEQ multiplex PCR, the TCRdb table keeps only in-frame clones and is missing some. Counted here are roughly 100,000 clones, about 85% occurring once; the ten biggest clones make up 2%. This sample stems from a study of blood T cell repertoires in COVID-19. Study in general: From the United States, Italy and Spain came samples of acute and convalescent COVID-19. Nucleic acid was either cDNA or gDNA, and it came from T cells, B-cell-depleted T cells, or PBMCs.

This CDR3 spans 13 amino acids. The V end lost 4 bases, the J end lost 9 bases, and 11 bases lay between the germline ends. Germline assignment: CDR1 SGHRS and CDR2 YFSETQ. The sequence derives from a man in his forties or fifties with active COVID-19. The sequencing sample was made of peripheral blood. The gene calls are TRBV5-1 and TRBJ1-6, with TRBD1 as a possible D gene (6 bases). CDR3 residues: CASSRDRFSPLHF. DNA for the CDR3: TGCGCCAGCAGCAGAGACAGGTTTTCACCCCTCCACTTT.